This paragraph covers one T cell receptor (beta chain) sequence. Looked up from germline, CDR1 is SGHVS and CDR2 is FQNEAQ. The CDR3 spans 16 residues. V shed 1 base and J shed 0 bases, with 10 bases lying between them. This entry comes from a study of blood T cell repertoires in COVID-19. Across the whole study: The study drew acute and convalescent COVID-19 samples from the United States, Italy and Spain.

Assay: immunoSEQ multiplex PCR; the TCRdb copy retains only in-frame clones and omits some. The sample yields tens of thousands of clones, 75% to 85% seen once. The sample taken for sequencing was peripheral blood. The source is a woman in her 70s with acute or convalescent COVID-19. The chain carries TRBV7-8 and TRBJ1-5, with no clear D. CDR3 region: CASSLEPGSSNQPQHF. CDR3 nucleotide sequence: TGTGCCAGCAGCTTAGAACCGGGGAGTAGCAATCAGCCCCAGCATTTT.